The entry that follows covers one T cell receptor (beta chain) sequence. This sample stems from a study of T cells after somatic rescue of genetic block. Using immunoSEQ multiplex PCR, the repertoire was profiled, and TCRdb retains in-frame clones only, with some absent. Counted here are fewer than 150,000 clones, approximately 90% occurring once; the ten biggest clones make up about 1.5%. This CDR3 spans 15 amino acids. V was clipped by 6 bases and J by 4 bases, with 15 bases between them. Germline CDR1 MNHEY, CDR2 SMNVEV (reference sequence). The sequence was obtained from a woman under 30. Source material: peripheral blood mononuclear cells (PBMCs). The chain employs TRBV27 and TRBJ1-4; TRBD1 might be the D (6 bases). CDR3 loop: CASRYTGLGNEKLFF. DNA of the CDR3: TGTGCCAGCAGATACACAGGGTTGGGTAATGAAAAACTGTTTTTT.